One sample yielded the 14 T cell receptor beta chains listed below, sequenced in a study of ipilimumab plus nivolumab after autologous stem cell transplantation. Clones were read by immunoSEQ multiplex PCR, and TCRdb kept only the in-frame ones, dropping some. The table includes around 2,800 clones, about 80% detected once. The sample consisted of PBMCs, taken in a trial of ipilimumab plus nivolumab as post-transplant consolidation. These receptors were collected from a male donor with primary mediastinal lymphoma.

This sequence joins TRBV18 and TRBJ2-5, with D possibly TRBD2 on 5 matching bases. Germline-derived CDR1 and CDR2 are KGHSH and LQKENI. With 0 bases removed from V and 5 bases from J, the gap between germline ends came to 10 bases. This CDR3 comprises 14 residues. The CDR3 here is CASSPPSGFETQYF. DNA for the CDR3: TGTGCCAGCTCACCACCGTCGGGGTTCGAGACCCAGTACTTC.

The rearrangement links TRBV19 to TRBJ2-7, with TRBD1 identical over 7 bases. In germline, CDR1 is LNHDA, CDR2 SQIVND (reference sequence). V lost 7 bases, J lost 4 bases, and 10 bases stayed unmatched. There are 14 residues in the CDR3. The CDR3 nucleotides are TGTGCCAGTAACCCCACGGACAGGTATTACGAGCAGTACTTC. This encodes CASNPTDRYYEQYF.

This sequence joins TRBV9 and TRBJ1-2; D is unresolved. Trimming shortened V by 0 bases and J by 6 bases, and 12 bases separated the two germline ends. This CDR3 contains 14 residues. Germline loops: CDR1 SGDLS, CDR2 YYNGEE. The CDR3 loop is CASSVDNPRDGYTF. The CDR3 DNA reads TGTGCCAGCAGCGTAGATAACCCGAGGGATGGCTACACCTTC.

The chain employs TRBV7-9 and TRBJ1-2; 11 bases line up with TRBD1. The CDR3 covers 15 residues. Unmatched junction bases numbered 7, after V lost 4 bases and J lost 6 bases. In germline, CDR1 is SEHNR, CDR2 FQNEAQ (reference sequence). The CDR3 region has the DNA TGTGCCAGCAGCTCCGGACAGGGGGCGTCTCATGGCTACACCTTC. It encodes CASSSGQGASHGYTF.

The J gene is TRBJ2-7, the V gene TRBV9, with 9 bases identical to TRBD1. Germline V lookup: CDR1 SGDLS, CDR2 YYNGEE. There are 18 residues in the CDR3. V lost 0 bases and J lost 5; bases outside the gene matches: 15. Here the CDR3 DNA reads TGTGCCAGCAGCGTAGGGTTAGGTGGGACAGGGTTTGGCCACGAGCAGTACTTC. This translates into CASSVGLGGTGFGHEQYF.

The chain employs TRBV10-1 and TRBJ2-2; the D is unclear. Per the germline V gene, CDR1 is WNHNN and CDR2 is SYGVQD (reference sequence). This CDR3 is built from 13 residues. Trimming took off 3 bases at V and 8 bases at J, with 10 bases between the two ends. In DNA form, the CDR3 reads TGCGCCAGCAGTGATTTTTCCAGGGGGGAGCTGTTTTTT. This encodes CASSDFSRGELFF.

This clone qualifies as large (0.1 to 1%). This chain connects TRBV7-9 to TRBJ1-5; 8 bases line up with TRBD1. CDR3 length: 15 amino acids. V shed 5 bases, J shed 5 bases, and the junction held 8 bases outside the gene matches. Germline-derived CDR1 and CDR2 are SEHNR and FQNEAQ (reference sequence). Written as DNA, the CDR3 is TGTGCCAGCAGCCGGACAGGGTTTGGAGATCAGCCCCAGCATTTT. Its translation: CASSRTGFGDQPQHF.

CDR3 in DNA: TGTGCCAGCAGTTTCTCGCAGGGAGAACAGCCCCAGCATTTT. It codes for CASSFSQGEQPQHF. The V gene is TRBV6-6, the J gene TRBJ1-5; tentative D call: TRBD1 (5 bases). V gave up 4 bases and J gave up 7 bases, with 14 bases separating them. The germline V gene encodes CDR1 MNHNY and CDR2 SVGAGI (reference sequence). The CDR3 length is 14 residues.

This rearrangement joins TRBV9 to TRBJ2-1; 13 nucleotides match TRBD2. The length of the CDR3 is 15 residues. Losses at the gene ends were 3 bases for V and 9 bases for J; bases not matched to a gene: 6. Per the germline V gene, CDR1 is SGDLS and CDR2 is YYNGEE. The CDR3 DNA follows: TGTGCCAGCAGCGGCGGACTAGCGGGAGCGGGTGAGCAGTTCTTC. Its protein product is CASSGGLAGAGEQFF.

This chain connects TRBV18 to TRBJ2-7, with D unclear. The V end was cut by 3 bases, the J end by 7 bases, with 13 bases between. Germline assignment: CDR1 KGHSH and CDR2 LQKENI. CDR3 length: 13 residues. For the CDR3, the DNA is TGTGCCAGCTCACCTTCCCCGACGAGGGAGCAGTACTTC. Protein sequence: CASSPSPTREQYF.

The V gene is TRBV5-1, the J gene TRBJ2-7; 7 nucleotides line up with TRBD2. Trimming at V came to 0 bases and at J to 5 bases, leaving 5 bases not matched to a gene. This CDR3 spans 14 amino acids. Germline assignment: CDR1 SGHRS and CDR2 YFSETQ. The CDR3 region has the DNA TGCGCCAGCAGCTTGGGGACTAGTAAGGACGAGCAGTACTTC. This translates into CASSLGTSKDEQYF.

This clone ranks as hyperexpanded. V and J are TRBV4-1 and TRBJ2-7, with D possibly being TRBD1 (6 bases). The CDR3 runs to 16 residues. Germline lookup yields CDR1 MGHRA and CDR2 YSYEKL. V lost 0 bases and J 5 bases, leaving 17 bases between the germline ends. CDR3 DNA: TGCGCCAGCAGCCAAGATCGTCAGGGGCCCCCTGACGAGCAGTACTTC. It encodes CASSQDRQGPPDEQYF.

The J gene is TRBJ2-4, the V gene TRBV27; 7 bases agree with TRBD1. The length of the CDR3 is 17 residues. Germline assignment: CDR1 MNHEY and CDR2 SMNVEV (reference sequence). V was clipped by 2 bases and J by 0 bases; unmatched bases: 7. The CDR3 nucleotides read TGTGCCAGCAGTTTACAGGGCAGGGGGATAGCCAAAAACATTCAGTACTTC. Its translation: CASSLQGRGIAKNIQYF.

The V gene is TRBV11-2, the J gene TRBJ2-5; TRBD2 agrees at 12 bases. V trimming: 7 bases; J trimming: 2 bases; junction bases outside the gene matches: 5. The CDR3 is made up of 15 amino acids. CDR1 is SGHAT and CDR2 is FQNNGV in the germline V gene. The CDR3 region is CASTTGTSGQETQYF. The CDR3 DNA follows: TGTGCCAGCACCACCGGGACTAGCGGGCAAGAGACCCAGTACTTC.